This entry lists 19 T cell receptor beta chains sequenced from one sample in a study of CD8 T cells in Susac syndrome. RNA totalling roughly 0.5 to 1 ug underwent reverse transcription with random hexamers. TCRdb re-called the immunoSEQ multiplex PCR reads through MiXCR, storing one row per CDR3 protein. The sample includes 200,000 or so distinct CDR3 sequences, approximately 95% of them seen just once. The source material was CD4+ T cells from PBMCs. These receptors all stem from a human donor with multiple sclerosis.

This clonotype was detected once. This chain uses TRBV20-1 with TRBJ1-1; weak D call: TRBD1 (5 bases). V was clipped by 4 bases and J by 3 bases, with 12 bases between them. The CDR3 has 13 residues. Germline CDR1 is DFQATT and CDR2 is SNEGSKA (reference sequence). CDR3 amino acids: CSAIQRGYTEAFF. CDR3 DNA: TGCAGTGCTATCCAACGGGGGTACACTGAAGCTTTCTTT.

This chain joins TRBV7-8 and TRBJ2-3, with D possibly being TRBD1 (6 bases). This CDR3 has 16 amino acids. CDR1 SGHVS and CDR2 FQNEAQ come from the germline V gene. Trimming took off 2 bases at V and 0 bases at J, with 12 bases between the two ends. The CDR3 DNA reads TGTGCCAGCAGCTTAAGAGTAGACAGGAGCACAGATACGCAGTATTTT. Translating it yields CASSLRVDRSTDTQYF.

The J gene is TRBJ1-2, the V gene TRBV19, with D hard to call. Germline CDR1 is LNHDA and CDR2 is SQIVND (reference sequence). This CDR3 contains 13 residues. The V end was cut by 7 bases, the J end by 2 bases, with 11 bases between. CDR3 protein: CASTNGPNYGYTF. The CDR3 coding sequence is TGTGCCAGTACCAATGGGCCAAACTATGGCTACACCTTC.

The chain has TRBV20-1 and TRBJ2-1; D assignment may be TRBD1 or TRBD2 (5 bases each). The V gene lost 1 base and the J gene lost 2 bases, with 6 bases spanning the gap. CDR3 size: 13 residues. Germline V CDR1 and CDR2: DFQATT, SNEGSKA (reference sequence). This chain's CDR3 is CSARGGTYNEQFF. CDR3 in DNA: TGCAGTGCTAGAGGGGGGACCTACAATGAGCAGTTCTTC.

The chain joins TRBV7-9 to TRBJ1-2; 9 nucleotides line up with TRBD1. V lost 5 bases, J lost 0 bases, and 7 bases stayed unmatched. The CDR3 sequence is 16 residues long. CDR1 and CDR2 (germline): SEHNR, FQNEAQ (reference sequence). As DNA, the CDR3 is TGTGCCAGCAGCATAGGACAGGGGACTACTAACTATGGCTACACCTTC. Encoded protein: CASSIGQGTTNYGYTF.

This sequence joins TRBV9 and TRBJ2-5; 12 bases are a match to TRBD2. CDR1 is SGDLS, CDR2 YYNGEE, per germline. The CDR3 totals 14 residues. V lost 3 bases to trimming and J lost 5 bases; unmatched junction nucleotides: 2. The CDR3 sequence: CASSGGLAGETQYF. CDR3 DNA sequence: TGTGCCAGCAGCGGGGGACTAGCGGGCGAGACCCAGTACTTC. Based on the CDR3 plus reference TRBV9 and TRBJ2-5, the full variable domain is DSGVTQTPKHLITATGQRVTLRCSPRSGDLSVYWYQQSLDQGLQFLIQYYNGEERAKGNILERFSAQQFPDLHSELNLSSLELGDSALYFCASSGGLAGETQYFGPGTRLLVL.

This clonotype was observed a single time. V and J are TRBV12-3 or TRBV12-4 and TRBJ2-3, with a possible D match to TRBD1 (5 bases). This CDR3 comprises 15 residues. V was shortened by 3 bases and J by 0 bases, with 10 bases between the two germline ends. The DNA for the CDR3 is TGTGCCAGCAGTTTCGACAGATCTAGCACAGATACGCAGTATTTT. This encodes CASSFDRSSTDTQYF.

V is TRBV20-1 and J is TRBJ2-7; 12 bases agree with TRBD2. Trimming took 5 bases from V and 6 from J; bases not matched to a gene: 5. From germline, CDR1 is DFQATT and CDR2 SNEGSKA (reference sequence). This CDR3 comprises 13 residues. This CDR3 is CSAQLAGGSEQYF. CDR3 nucleotides: TGCAGTGCTCAACTAGCGGGGGGCTCCGAGCAGTACTTC.

The chain couples TRBV4-3 to TRBJ2-7; D is possibly TRBD2 (6 bases). Between the trimmed V and J ends, which lost 1 base and 4 bases, there was a span of 14 bases. The CDR3 contains 15 residues. In germline, CDR1 is LGHNA, CDR2 YSLEER. The CDR3 loop reads CASSQVASVGYEQYF. The CDR3 region has the DNA TGCGCCAGCAGCCAAGTGGCTAGCGTCGGTTACGAGCAGTACTTC.

Only a few counts were recorded for this clonotype. V and J are TRBV27 and TRBJ2-1, with TRBD1 identical over 8 bases. Trimming cost V 6 bases and J 2 bases; bases outside gene matches: 6. The CDR3 consists of 15 residues. Germline V gene lookup returns CDR1 MNHEY and CDR2 SMNVEV (reference sequence). CDR3 sequence reads: CASSSDRGPYNEQFF. The CDR3 bases are TGTGCCAGCAGCTCCGACAGGGGCCCCTACAATGAGCAGTTCTTC.

Note on this clonotype: One end of the junction fails to match germline, which may point to a read error. This rearrangement joins TRBV29-1 to TRBJ1-3; maybe TRBD1 (5 bases). Germline CDR1 and CDR2: SQVTM and ANQGSEA. This CDR3 contains 15 residues. CDR3: CSVEAARDSRNTIYF. As DNA, the CDR3 is TGCAGCGTTGAAGCCGCCCGGGACTCTCGAAACACCATATATTTT.

This clonotype was seen just once. The gene calls are TRBV20-1 and TRBJ2-5, with 11 bases aligning to TRBD2. Per germline, CDR1 DFQATT and CDR2 SNEGSKA (reference sequence). The length of the CDR3 is 15 residues. V lost 0 bases and J lost 1; bases outside the gene matches: 1. As DNA, the CDR3 is TGCAGTGCTAGAGATCTAGCGGGGGGCCAAGAGACCCAGTACTTC. Protein: CSARDLAGGQETQYF.

CDR3 sequence: CASTTPTASVGYGYTF. CDR3 sequence (DNA): TGTGCCAGTACGACTCCAACCGCGTCTGTGGGGTATGGCTACACCTTC. This chain joins TRBV12-3 or TRBV12-4 and TRBJ1-2; D is unresolved. The CDR3 loop spans 16 amino acids. Trimming cost V 9 bases and J 5 bases, with 25 bases left between them.

The chain has TRBV20-1 and TRBJ1-6; 9 bases are shared with TRBD1. Germline CDR1 is DFQATT and CDR2 is SNEGSKA (reference sequence). The CDR3 has 13 residues. The V gene end was trimmed by 5 bases and the J gene end by 10 bases; junction bases not matched to a gene: 6. CDR3 region: CSAGGQGPSPLHF. The CDR3, as DNA: TGCAGTGCTGGGGGACAGGGTCCATCACCCCTCCACTTT.

The rearrangement uses TRBV25-1 and TRBJ1-5, with D possibly matching TRBD1 (5 bases). There are 14 residues in the CDR3. V lost 4 bases and J 4 bases, leaving 11 bases between the germline ends. Germline CDR1 and CDR2: MGHDK and SYGVNS. CDR3 coding DNA: TGTGCCAGCAGTGTGGCAGGGCGGAATCAGCCCCAGCATTTT. Its protein is CASSVAGRNQPQHF.

The chain employs TRBV28 and TRBJ2-2, with TRBD1 matching over 9 bases. This CDR3 is 13 amino acids long. Germline V gene sequence: CDR1 MDHEN, CDR2 SYDVKM. The trim removed 9 bases at V and 4 bases at J, leaving 3 bases unmatched. The CDR3 bases are TGTGCCAGTAAGACAGGGGGCACCGGGGAGCTGTTTTTT. It is translated as CASKTGGTGELFF.

The chain carries TRBV29-1 and TRBJ1-2, with D possibly matching TRBD1 (5 bases). The CDR3 loop spans 12 amino acids. The germline gives CDR1 SQVTM, CDR2 ANQGSEA. Trimming shortened V by 6 bases and J by 7 bases, and 15 bases separated the two germline ends. The CDR3, as DNA: TGCAGCGTGGCCCCTGCTAGGGGTGGCTACACCTTC. It codes for CSVAPARGGYTF. The full variable domain, its missing parts supplied by reference TRBV29-1 and TRBJ1-2, is SAVISQKPSRDICQRGTSLTIQCQVDSQVTMMFWYRQQPGQSLTLIATANQGSEATYESGFVIDKFPISRPNLTFSTLTVSNMSPEDSSIYLCSVAPARGGYTFGSGTRLTVV.

In DNA, the CDR3 is TGTGCCAGCAGCTCTCTACGGGGGGATGAGCAGTTCTTC. Translating gives CASSSLRGDEQFF. The V gene is TRBV11-2, the J gene TRBJ2-1; TRBD2 aligns across 7 bases. The CDR3 runs 13 residues. From germline, CDR1 is SGHAT and CDR2 FQNNGV. V was pared by 4 bases and J by 8 bases, with 5 bases of the junction left unmatched.

The rearrangement joins TRBV20-1 to TRBJ1-4; D unclear. Trimming cost V 0 bases and J 6 bases, with 11 bases left between them. The CDR3 runs to 14 residues. Germline CDR1 DFQATT, CDR2 SNEGSKA (reference sequence). CDR3 amino acids: CSARDGRSDEKLFF. The DNA of the CDR3 is TGCAGTGCTAGAGATGGGCGGTCAGATGAAAAACTGTTTTTT.